A single sample gave rise to the 31 T cell receptor beta chains below, sequenced in a study of T-cell reconstitution after alpha-beta-depleted transplantation in children. The TCRbeta library incorporated unique molecular identifiers. TCRdb re-called the PCR reads with MiXCR, one entry per CDR3 protein. The sample contains approximately 520,000 distinct CDR3 sequences, about an eighth of which appear only once. Sequenced material: PBMCs, mostly from graft donor cells, taken 180 days after TCRalphabeta/CD19-depleted stem cell transplant. The source is a female patient aged 2-9 years who had a stem cell transplant for aplastic anemia, so the T cells may come from the graft donor.

This clonotype was seen a few times. The chain combines TRBV29-1 with TRBJ2-7, with D uncertain. The CDR3 contains 12 residues. Germline V CDR1 and CDR2: SQVTM, ANQGSEA. The ends were cut back, 4 bases at V and 6 bases at J, with 13 bases in the middle. Here the CDR3 DNA reads TGCAGCGTTGGTGAGGCCAATGGCGAGCAGTACGTC. It translates to CSVGEANGEQYV.

The CDR3 region is CASSLARTLPTYEQYF. The CDR3 coding sequence is TGTGCCAGCAGCTTAGCGCGCACCCTACCAACCTACGAGCAGTACTTC. The rearrangement links TRBV7-2 to TRBJ2-7; no definite D call. Trimming removed 0 bases from V and 2 bases from J, with 14 bases in between. Germline V gives CDR1 SGHTA, CDR2 FQGNSA. There are 16 residues in the CDR3.

J is TRBJ2-5 and V is TRBV4-3; D unclear. Germline V gene lookup returns CDR1 LGHNA and CDR2 YSLEER. Trimming shortened V by 1 base and J by 1 base, and 7 bases separated the two germline ends. The CDR3 is made up of 14 amino acids. This CDR3 reads CASSQVSFQETQYF. The CDR3 bases are TGCGCCAGCAGCCAAGTTAGTTTCCAAGAGACCCAGTACTTC.

V gene TRBV10-3 combines with J gene TRBJ1-2; D remains unclear. The CDR3 is 14 residues long. CDR1 ENHRY and CDR2 SYGVKD come from the germline V gene. The V end lost 3 bases, the J end lost 2 bases, and 10 bases lay between the germline ends. Written as DNA, the CDR3 is TGTGCCATCAGTGACGCGGGCAGGAACTATGGCTACACCTTC. Its translation: CAISDAGRNYGYTF.

This clonotype was observed a handful of times. The chain has TRBV28 and TRBJ1-3; D not resolved. V lost 3 bases and J 1 base, leaving 13 bases between the germline ends. CDR3 length: 16 amino acids. Germline CDR1 and CDR2: MDHEN and SYDVKM. Written as DNA, the CDR3 is TGTGCCAGCAGTTTCGTAGGGCCGGAGTCTGGAAACACCATATATTTT. Amino acids: CASSFVGPESGNTIYF.

The V and J genes are TRBV5-1 and TRBJ2-1, with 7 nucleotides matching TRBD2. This CDR3 spans 16 amino acids. The V segment lost 5 bases and the J segment 6 bases; nucleotides outside the gene matches: 14. CDR1 is SGHRS, CDR2 YFSETQ, per germline. CDR3 in DNA: TGCGCCAGCAGTAAGGTGGGCAGGGTAGCGGGCAATGAGCAGTTCTTC. It codes for CASSKVGRVAGNEQFF.

Comment on this clonotype: This sequence may be a read error, since a much larger clone differs from it by one base. The V call is TRBV5-1, the J call TRBJ2-1; 13 nucleotides line up with TRBD2. The CDR3 consists of 14 residues. Germline loops: CDR1 SGHRS, CDR2 YFSETQ. The DNA for the CDR3 is TGCACCAGCAGCTTGGGACTAGCGGGAACCGAGCAGTTCTTC. It specifies CTSSLGLAGTEQFF.

The CDR3 region has the DNA TGTGCCAGCAGCTTTGGTTCCAGACTAGTTCCCTACGAGCAGTACTTC. Protein: CASSFGSRLVPYEQYF. The chain joins TRBV7-2 to TRBJ2-7; D possibly corresponds to TRBD2 (6 bases). CDR3 length: 16 residues. Germline CDR1 reads SGHTA; CDR2 reads FQGNSA. V was pared by 3 bases and J by 2 bases, with 17 bases between.

The chain uses TRBV19 and TRBJ2-1; 11 nucleotides align to TRBD1. The CDR3 contains 16 residues. Germline CDR1 LNHDA, CDR2 SQIVND (reference sequence). Unmatched junction bases numbered 7, after V lost 3 bases and J lost 6 bases. The CDR3, as DNA: TGTGCCAGTAGTATTTCCCCGGGACAGGGGGTCAATGAGCAGTTCTTC. The encoded protein is CASSISPGQGVNEQFF.

This clonotype was counted only a few times. CDR3 loop: CASSPRTGGETGELFF. In nucleotides, the CDR3 is TGTGCCAGCAGCCCACGGACAGGGGGAGAGACCGGGGAGCTGTTTTTT. This chain connects TRBV7-2 to TRBJ2-2; 10 nucleotides match TRBD1. Germline loops: CDR1 SGHTA, CDR2 FQGNSA. V gave up 5 bases and J gave up 5 bases; unmatched junction bases: 8. The length of the CDR3 is 16 residues. Full variable domain (missing parts from reference TRBV7-2 and TRBJ2-2): GAGVSQSPSNKVTEKGKDVELRCDPISGHTALYWYRQSLGQGLEFLIYFQGNSAPDKSGLPSDRFSAERTGGSVSTLTIQRTQQEDSAVYLCASSPRTGGETGELFFGEGSRLTVL.

This clonotype came up a few times. The gene calls are TRBV5-1 and TRBJ1-1; D not certain. The CDR3 has 14 amino acids. Germline CDR1 is SGHRS and CDR2 is YFSETQ. Trimming left V 2 bases short and J 4 bases short, with 12 bases between. The CDR3 DNA follows: TGCGCCAGCAGCTTTAAGACGGGCTCCACTGAAGCTTTCTTT. This encodes CASSFKTGSTEAFF.

In its sample, this clonotype was seen many times. The chain carries TRBV29-1 and TRBJ2-1; the D is unclear. Germline V lookup: CDR1 SQVTM, CDR2 ANQGSEA. Trimming took off 6 bases at V and 0 bases at J, with 12 bases between the two ends. The CDR3 extends over 14 amino acids. CDR3 nucleotides: TGCAGCGTCCAACAGACGAGCTCCTACAATGAGCAGTTCTTC. Amino acid sequence: CSVQQTSSYNEQFF.

At least ten counts were recorded for this clonotype. This chain joins TRBV20-1 and TRBJ2-7, with 7 bases identical to TRBD2. V was pared by 3 bases and J by 0 bases, with 11 bases of the junction left unmatched. The CDR3 contains 16 residues. Germline CDR1 is DFQATT and CDR2 is SNEGSKA (reference sequence). The CDR3 sequence is CSASEGVGGSSYEQYF. The CDR3 DNA sequence: TGCAGTGCTAGCGAGGGAGTGGGAGGGAGCTCCTACGAGCAGTACTTC.

In this sample, this clonotype turned up a few times. This rearrangement joins TRBV28 to TRBJ2-2, with 9 nucleotides matching TRBD1. V dropped 2 bases and J dropped 5; count of bases not matched to a gene: 6. CDR1 and CDR2 from the germline V gene are MDHEN and SYDVKM. This CDR3 spans 16 amino acids. CDR3 bases: TGTGCCAGCAGTTTACCGGGACAGGGAGGAACCGGGGAGCTGTTTTTT. Translating it yields CASSLPGQGGTGELFF.

The CDR3 DNA reads as TGTGCCAGCAGGCCTCTAGCAAATAGGTGGTACGAGCAGTACGTC. It translates to CASRPLANRWYEQYV. This chain links TRBV6-1 with TRBJ2-7; D might be TRBD2 (5 bases). The CDR3 totals 15 residues. In germline, CDR1 is MNHNS, CDR2 SASEGT. V was shortened by 6 bases and J by 4 bases, with 19 bases between the two germline ends.

The CDR3 region is CASSSGGLGDIQYF. In DNA form, the CDR3 reads TGTGCCAGCAGTTCCGGCGGGTTAGGTGACATTCAGTACTTC. The V call is TRBV28, the J call TRBJ2-4, with D possibly matching TRBD2 (5 bases). The CDR3 extends over 14 amino acids. Germline V gene sequence: CDR1 MDHEN, CDR2 SYDVKM. The V and J ends lost 4 bases and 8 bases respectively, with 15 bases between them.

This clonotype was found a few times. The rearrangement uses TRBV7-3 and TRBJ2-5; the D call may be TRBD1 or TRBD2 (6 bases each). Germline V lookup: CDR1 SGHTA, CDR2 FQGTGA. Trimming left V 5 bases short and J 5 bases short, with 18 bases between. The CDR3 sequence is 15 residues long. CDR3 DNA: TGTGCCAGCAGCAATATTGGGGGGCAGAAGGAGACCCAGTACTTC. This gives the protein CASSNIGGQKETQYF.

This clonotype was recorded a few times. The genes are TRBV20-1 and TRBJ2-3; D unclear. CDR1 is DFQATT, CDR2 SNEGSKA, per germline (reference sequence). The CDR3 covers 13 residues. Trimming removed 6 bases from V and 5 bases from J, with 15 bases in between. Here the CDR3 reads CSAFVRVGDTQYF. In DNA, the CDR3 is TGCAGTGCGTTCGTAAGGGTCGGAGATACGCAGTATTTT.

In its sample, this clonotype was seen a few times. V and J are TRBV6-1 and TRBJ1-5; D gene unclear. CDR3 length: 15 amino acids. The V end lost 5 bases, the J end lost 0 bases, and 11 bases lay between the germline ends. CDR1 MNHNS and CDR2 SASEGT come from the germline V gene. CDR3 region: CASSKEEYSNQPQHF. The DNA of the CDR3 is TGTGCCAGCAGTAAGGAAGAGTATAGCAATCAGCCCCAGCATTTT.

This chain joins TRBV30 and TRBJ2-7, with TRBD1 as a possible D gene (5 bases). Trimming stripped 1 base from V and 2 bases from J, with 9 bases between. CDR1 and CDR2 (germline): GTSNPN, SVGIG (reference sequence). The CDR3 runs to 13 residues. The CDR3 sequence is CAWSAGRAYEQYV. The CDR3 DNA reads TGTGCCTGGAGTGCTGGCAGGGCCTACGAGCAGTACGTC.

The sample holds many counts of this clonotype. The J gene is TRBJ2-1, the V gene TRBV20-1; 8 bases match TRBD2. The CDR3 has 16 amino acids. The J segment lost 4 bases and the V segment lost 1 base, leaving 9 bases of the junction unmatched. CDR1 and CDR2 (germline): DFQATT, SNEGSKA (reference sequence). The CDR3: CSARARGSGMYNEQFF. The CDR3 DNA reads as TGCAGTGCTAGAGCCCGGGGTAGCGGGATGTACAATGAGCAGTTCTTC.

This clonotype was observed a few times. CDR3 sequence reads: CASSLEVSEQYF. As DNA, the CDR3 is TGCGCCAGCAGCTTGGAAGTCTCTGAGCAGTACTTC. The chain combines TRBV5-1 with TRBJ2-7; unclear D gene. The V end lost 0 bases, the J end lost 7 bases, and 8 bases lay between the germline ends. Per germline, CDR1 SGHRS and CDR2 YFSETQ. CDR3 length: 12 amino acids.

The V call is TRBV29-1, the J call TRBJ2-7; the match to TRBD2 covers 7 bases. V lost 4 bases, J lost 2 bases, and 11 bases stayed unmatched. Per the germline V gene, CDR1 is SQVTM and CDR2 is ANQGSEA. The CDR3 is 15 amino acids. Here the CDR3 reads CSVGIRVSGPYEQYF. The DNA for the CDR3 is TGCAGCGTTGGGATCAGGGTTAGCGGGCCCTACGAGCAGTACTTC.

The chain joins TRBV6-1 to TRBJ2-7; 11 bases line up with TRBD1. Germline CDR1 and CDR2: MNHNS and SASEGT. The CDR3 totals 17 residues. V dropped 0 bases and J dropped 2; count of bases not matched to a gene: 6. The CDR3, as DNA: TGTGCCAGCAGTGAAGCGGGGGACAGGGGGTTTCCCTACGAGCAGTACTTC. Amino acid sequence: CASSEAGDRGFPYEQYF.

This clonotype was seen ten or more times. This chain joins TRBV5-1 and TRBJ1-3; D gene ambiguous. V gave up 2 bases and J gave up 0 bases, with 9 bases separating them. The CDR3 has 15 amino acids. CDR1 and CDR2 (germline): SGHRS, YFSETQ. DNA of the CDR3: TGCGCCAGCAGCTTAGGTCCCAGCTCTGGAAACACCATATATTTT. It encodes CASSLGPSSGNTIYF.

This clonotype was seen at least ten times. CDR3 protein: CASSLSGERQPQHF. In DNA form, the CDR3 reads TGTGCCAGCAGTTTATCAGGGGAGCGGCAGCCCCAGCATTTT. V gene TRBV6-5 combines with J gene TRBJ1-5; weak D call: TRBD1 (6 bases). The germline gives CDR1 MNHEY, CDR2 SVGAGI. The CDR3 length is 14 residues. V was cut by 4 bases and J by 7 bases, with 14 bases left in between.

The chain joins TRBV18 to TRBJ2-7; 7 bases agree with TRBD2. The CDR3 has 12 residues. Germline lookup yields CDR1 KGHSH and CDR2 LQKENI. J gave up 4 bases and V 6 bases, and 3 bases lay outside the gene matches. The CDR3 nucleotides are TGTGCCAGCTCGCGACTAGCTTACGAGCAGTACTTC. Its protein is CASSRLAYEQYF.

The rearrangement joins TRBV11-2 to TRBJ1-1; the match to TRBD1 covers 9 bases. Germline V gene sequence: CDR1 SGHAT, CDR2 FQNNGV. The CDR3 is 14 residues long. Unmatched junction bases numbered 8, after V lost 8 bases and J lost 4 bases. The CDR3 loop is CASRTQGAGTEAFF. CDR3 DNA sequence: TGTGCCAGCCGAACACAGGGGGCAGGCACTGAAGCTTTCTTT.

This clonotype turned up a few times. The CDR3 bases are TGCAGCGTTGAATGGGCATCTGAAGCTTTCTTT. Protein: CSVEWASEAFF. The chain joins TRBV29-1 to TRBJ1-1; D uncertain. Trimming left V 2 bases short and J 6 bases short, with 7 bases between. CDR3 length: 11 amino acids. CDR1 and CDR2 (germline): SQVTM, ANQGSEA.

The gene calls are TRBV7-9 and TRBJ2-5, with 10 bases that match TRBD1. The length of the CDR3 is 16 residues. Germline CDR1 reads SEHNR; CDR2 reads FQNEAQ (reference sequence). V dropped 4 bases and J dropped 7; count of bases not matched to a gene: 12. This chain's CDR3 is CASSSSGQGWSGTQYF. The CDR3 nucleotides read TGTGCCAGCAGCTCTTCGGGACAGGGGTGGTCCGGGACCCAGTACTTC.

The rearrangement uses TRBV6-6 and TRBJ1-1; 7 positions agree with TRBD1. V lost 6 bases to trimming and J lost 11 bases; unmatched junction nucleotides: 6. The CDR3 contains 11 residues. CDR1 is MNHNY, CDR2 SVGAGI, per germline (reference sequence). This CDR3 reads CASRARGDAFF. CDR3 bases: TGTGCCAGCAGGGCCAGGGGGGACGCTTTCTTT.